What follows describes a single T cell receptor beta chain. Its antigen is currently not known. At one of its ends the junction is not consistent with the germline gene, which may arise from a read error. The record originates from a study of blood T cell repertoires in COVID-19 (dated by TCRdb to about 2020). In terms of the full investigation: Samples covering the acute and convalescent phases of COVID-19 were provided by collaborators in the United States, Italy and Spain. The material from the prospective study consisted of cDNA or gDNA derived from T cells, B-cell-depleted T cells, or PBMCs. Subjects who had been exposed to COVID-19, were actively infected with it, or had recovered from it provided the deeply sampled blood TCRbeta repertoires that made up the dataset. The repertoires were made available in a free public database intended to serve as a resource for research on the immune response to SARS-CoV-2. The samples were drawn from the first 160 participants of the ongoing ImmuneRACE study and from 1,254 subjects provided by 6 global collaborators. Nearly every sample came with metadata listing a de-identified subject ID, COVID-19 status, age in years and sex. Where available, HLA class I and class II types were taken from metadata supplied by the sample provider and were not determined by assay-based typing. Study-wide findings and limitations: The quantity of clinical and demographic metadata differed by source and by participant and was supplied without curation.

Whole blood was collected in K2EDTA tubes by collaborating institutions according to the institutions' own protocols. For TCRbeta analysis, collaborator samples were shipped as frozen whole blood, as isolated PBMCs, or as DNA extracted from either sample type. TCRbeta CDR3 regions were amplified from genomic DNA by means of the immunoSEQ Assay, a bias-controlled multiplex PCR. In the source study's methods: Nucleated cell counts per sample were estimated from amplification of reference gene primers within the assay. Sequence reads were collapsed and filtered to measure the absolute abundance of every unique TCRbeta CDR3 rearrangement. For each sample, productive Simpson clonality was calculated by taking the square root of Simpson's diversity index across productive rearrangements. The table comes from immuneACCESS by way of TCRdb, which keeps in-frame sequences with V and J called. Part of the clones is missing from these tables; in studies checked, under half for an unresolved V gene and the rest for unknown reasons. The DNA was the basis for D and trimming; V, J and clone size are from that table. The sample yields about 180,000 clones; approximately 89% were counted once. Around 2.7% of the sample is held by the ten biggest clonotypes.

From the germline V gene (reference sequence), CDR1 is SSHAT and CDR2 is FNYEAQ. Taken from cysteine to phenylalanine, the CDR3 has 16 residues. Only CDR3 DNA is held: 48 bases, read in frame from base 1. This sequence originates from a man aged 35 to 55 with active or convalescent COVID-19. This chain is built from TRBV7-7 and TRBJ2-1, with 9 junctional bases fitting TRBD2. Sequenced material: peripheral blood. The CDR3 protein is CASSLRASGVGSEQFF. The DNA sequence reads TGTGCTAGCAGCTTGAGAGCTAGCGGGGTTGGGAGTGAGCAGTTCTTC.